A single sample is the source of the 18 T cell receptor beta chains below, sequenced in a study of shared clonotypes between healthy human individuals. Cells designated naive CD8 were CD45RO-negative and were positively selected for CCR7, with terminally differentiated effector memory CD45RA+ cells excluded. TCRdb's table, derived via immunoSEQ multiplex PCR, lists solely in-frame clones and lacks some. The sample yields roughly 2,000,000 clones, 90% to 95% seen once. Material for sequencing was naive CD8+ T cells from PBMCs. The receptors were gathered from a man aged 18 to 29 in good health. Some clones in this sample may be carry-over from other donors' samples.

CDR3 nucleotides: TGTGCCAGCAGCGCCTCCGGGCCCGGAGGGGAGCTGTTTTTT. This sequence encodes CASSASGPGGELFF. The rearrangement uses TRBV7-9 and TRBJ2-2; D remains unclear. The CDR3 totals 14 residues. From germline, CDR1 is SEHNR and CDR2 FQNEAQ (reference sequence). Between the trimmed V and J ends, which lost 5 bases and 8 bases, there was a span of 15 bases.

This chain uses TRBV4-1 with TRBJ2-3; 11 nucleotides match TRBD2. After removal of 4 bases from V and 0 bases from J, the junction contained 3 bases not matched to a gene. CDR3 length: 16 residues. The germline CDR1 and CDR2 sequences are MGHRA and YSYEKL. The CDR3 DNA is TGCGCCAGCAGCCCTTTAGCGGGAGGGAGCACAGATACGCAGTATTTT. It translates to CASSPLAGGSTDTQYF.

A word on this clone: Other DNA sequences in this sample translate to the same CDR3. This chain links TRBV7-9 with TRBJ2-7; 7 bases agree with TRBD2. The junction had 4 bases not matched to a gene; V was cut back by 5 bases and J by 3 bases. Germline CDR1 SEHNR, CDR2 FQNEAQ (reference sequence). This CDR3 comprises 13 residues. CDR3 residues: CASSPGGNYEQYF. The DNA of the CDR3 is TGTGCCAGCAGCCCCGGGGGGAACTACGAGCAGTACTTC.

The rearrangement uses TRBV14 and TRBJ2-7, with D possibly TRBD1 on 5 matching bases. The CDR3 covers 14 residues. Between the trimmed V and J ends, which lost 1 base and 4 bases, there was a span of 11 bases. Germline V gene lookup returns CDR1 SGHDN and CDR2 FVKESK. CDR3 sequence reads: CASSQVTGRYEQYF. Here the CDR3 DNA reads TGTGCCAGCAGCCAAGTCACAGGCCGGTACGAGCAGTACTTC.

The chain is built from TRBV7-9 and TRBJ2-7; the D gene is possibly TRBD1 (6 bases). Germline CDR1 is SEHNR and CDR2 is FQNEAQ (reference sequence). This CDR3 is 17 amino acids long. V gave up 5 bases and J gave up 4 bases, with 24 bases separating them. The CDR3 region is CASSPPPGRDKQYEQYF. The DNA of the CDR3 is TGTGCCAGCAGCCCTCCCCCCGGCCGGGACAAACAGTACGAGCAGTACTTC.

The V call is TRBV9, the J call TRBJ1-1, with TRBD1 identical over 7 bases. The CDR3 is 15 amino acids. Per the germline V gene, CDR1 is SGDLS and CDR2 is YYNGEE. J was trimmed by 0 bases and V by 4 bases; bases with no gene match: 6. CDR3: CASSPLGQLNTEAFF. For the CDR3, the DNA is TGTGCCAGCAGCCCCCTGGGACAGTTGAACACTGAAGCTTTCTTT.

The chain uses TRBV5-6 and TRBJ1-2; D not resolved. The V gene's germline CDR1 is SGHDT and CDR2 YYEEEE. Trimming took off 5 bases at V and 4 bases at J, with 18 bases between the two ends. The CDR3 sequence is 15 residues long. CDR3 coding DNA: TGTGCCAGCAGACCGGCCCAAGTGAACGGCTATGGCTACACCTTC. This encodes CASRPAQVNGYGYTF.

The chain's CDR3 is CASLNGDTDTQYF. CDR3 in DNA: TGTGCCAGCCTAAACGGGGACACAGATACGCAGTATTTT. V is TRBV4-2 and J is TRBJ2-3; weak D call: TRBD2 (5 bases). The CDR3 length is 13 residues. Trimming stripped 8 bases from V and 2 bases from J, with 11 bases between. Germline V gene sequence: CDR1 LGHNA, CDR2 YNFKEQ.

The chain carries TRBV28 and TRBJ2-5, with 10 nucleotides matching TRBD1. The J segment lost 4 bases and the V segment lost 6 bases, leaving 2 bases of the junction unmatched. The CDR3 is 13 residues long. CDR1 and CDR2 from the germline V gene are MDHEN and SYDVKM. The CDR3 sequence is CASRDRGLETQYF. In DNA form, the CDR3 reads TGTGCCAGCAGAGACAGGGGGCTAGAGACCCAGTACTTC.

V is TRBV13 and J is TRBJ1-1, with D possibly being TRBD1 (5 bases). The CDR3 covers 12 residues. Germline assignment: CDR1 PRHDT and CDR2 FYEKMQ (reference sequence). V shed 1 base and J shed 12 bases, with 12 bases lying between them. The CDR3 DNA follows: TGTGCCAGCAGCTTAGAGCGGGACGGGACTTTCTTT. This translates into CASSLERDGTFF.

This chain connects TRBV30 to TRBJ1-4; unclear D gene. Germline V lookup: CDR1 GTSNPN, CDR2 SVGIG (reference sequence). Deletions cut 2 bases from V and 8 bases from J, with 12 bases between. This CDR3 contains 13 residues. The CDR3 DNA follows: TGTGCCTGGAGTATTGGGAGTCGGGAAAAACTGTTTTTT. It translates to CAWSIGSREKLFF. The whole variable domain, remainder taken from reference TRBV30 and TRBJ1-4, is SQTIHQWPATLVQPVGSPLSLECTVEGTSNPNLYWYRQAAGRGLQLLFYSVGIGQISSEVPQNLSASRPQDRQFILSSKKLLLSDSGFYLCAWSIGSREKLFFGSGTQLSVL.

V usage is TRBV27 and J usage is TRBJ2-7; D is possibly TRBD2 (5 bases). The CDR3 spans 15 residues. The V end was cut by 5 bases, the J end by 0 bases, with 14 bases between. Germline loops: CDR1 MNHEY, CDR2 SMNVEV (reference sequence). CDR3 amino acids: CASSHRGSSSYEQYF. CDR3 nucleotide sequence: TGTGCCAGCAGTCATCGGGGATCGAGCTCCTACGAGCAGTACTTC.

The chain combines TRBV13 with TRBJ2-3; D is possibly TRBD1 (6 bases). CDR1 PRHDT and CDR2 FYEKMQ come from the germline V gene (reference sequence). This CDR3 has 16 amino acids. The V gene lost 5 bases and the J gene lost 0 bases, with 15 bases spanning the gap. The CDR3 DNA follows: TGTGCCAGCAGCCCCAGGGCTGGACAGAGCACAGATACGCAGTATTTT. Translated, it gives CASSPRAGQSTDTQYF. Filled out from reference TRBV13 and TRBJ2-3, the complete variable domain reads AAGVIQSPRHLIKEKRETATLKCYPIPRHDTVYWYQQGPGQDPQFLISFYEKMQSDKGSIPDRFSAQQFSDYHSELNMSSLELGDSALYFCASSPRAGQSTDTQYFGPGTRLTVL.

V usage is TRBV29-1 and J usage is TRBJ2-4, with D unclear. This CDR3 has 13 residues. Looked up from germline, CDR1 is SQVTM and CDR2 is ANQGSEA. Between the trimmed V and J ends, which lost 4 bases and 1 base, there was a span of 8 bases. The CDR3 bases are TGCAGCGTTGTGGATGTTGCCAAAAACATTCAGTACTTC. Amino acid sequence: CSVVDVAKNIQYF. The whole variable domain, filled in from reference TRBV29-1 and TRBJ2-4, reads SAVISQKPSRDICQRGTSLTIQCQVDSQVTMMFWYRQQPGQSLTLIATANQGSEATYESGFVIDKFPISRPNLTFSTLTVSNMSPEDSSIYLCSVVDVAKNIQYFGAGTRLSVL.

The V call is TRBV5-1, the J call TRBJ2-7; 9 bases are a match to TRBD1. Trimming took 4 bases from V and 3 from J; bases not matched to a gene: 5. The germline V gene encodes CDR1 SGHRS and CDR2 YFSETQ. The CDR3 length is 14 residues. DNA of the CDR3: TGCGCCAGCAGCGTGGGGACAGGGTTCTACGAGCAGTACTTC. Translated, it gives CASSVGTGFYEQYF.

J is TRBJ2-3 and V is TRBV7-8; TRBD1 matches 11 bases. V shed 1 base, J shed 6 bases, and the junction held 6 bases outside the gene matches. The CDR3 spans 16 residues. Germline lookup yields CDR1 SGHVS and CDR2 FQNEAQ. CDR3 amino acids: CASSLDGTGGFDTQYF. CDR3 nucleotides: TGTGCCAGCAGCTTAGACGGGACAGGGGGGTTCGATACGCAGTATTTT. Using reference TRBV7-8 and TRBJ2-3 for the parts outside the CDR3, the full variable domain is GAGVSQSPRYKVAKRGQDVALRCDPISGHVSLFWYQQALGQGPEFLTYFQNEAQLDKSGLPSDRFFAERPEGSVSTLKIQRTQQEDSAVYLCASSLDGTGGFDTQYFGPGTRLTVL.

Note on this clone: The same CDR3 arises from other DNA sequences in this sample as well. The chain links TRBV29-1 to TRBJ2-1; D may match TRBD1 or TRBD2 (5 bases each). The CDR3 sequence is 13 residues long. Germline assignment: CDR1 SQVTM and CDR2 ANQGSEA. V was pared by 5 bases and J by 1 base, with 9 bases between. The CDR3 loop is CSVYGGSYNEQFF. The CDR3 nucleotides are TGCAGCGTTTATGGGGGTTCCTACAATGAGCAGTTCTTC.

The chain uses TRBV28 and TRBJ1-5; D is unclear. Germline CDR1 MDHEN, CDR2 SYDVKM. V lost 1 base to trimming and J lost 8 bases, with 15 bases between them. The CDR3 totals 15 residues. The CDR3: CASSLLGLTSKPQHF. CDR3 in DNA: TGTGCCAGCAGTTTATTAGGACTCACTAGCAAGCCCCAGCATTTT. The variable domain in full, with the rest retrieved from reference TRBV28 and TRBJ1-5, is DVKVTQSSRYLVKRTGEKVFLECVQDMDHENMFWYRQDPGLGLRLIYFSYDVKMKEKGDIPEGYSVSREKKERFSLILESASTNQTSMYLCASSLLGLTSKPQHFGDGTRLSIL.